The clone carrying this T cell receptor (beta chain) was counted ten times or more. Its antigen is as yet unknown. The authors made TCR beta libraries by quantitative 5'-RACE with molecular barcodes. Each CDR3 protein gets one entry after TCRdb re-called the 5' RACE reads with MiXCR. The data show roughly 490,000 distinct CDR3 sequences, with roughly 5.3% seen just once and roughly 3.3% held by the top ten. These data originate in a study of CD8 T cells in ankylosing spondylitis. The study, taken as a whole, reports: A TCR beta motif made of several highly homologous variants seemed typical of ankylosing spondylitis blood.

This CDR3 is 14 amino acids long. Deletions cut 0 bases from V and 8 bases from J, with 14 bases between. CDR1 SGDLS and CDR2 YYNGEE come from the germline V gene. J is TRBJ1-2 and V is TRBV9; TRBD1 is a possible D gene (5 bases). Sequencing was performed on blood, either unsorted or a sorted T cell fraction (not recorded which). The receptor comes from a male donor with ankylosing spondylitis. CDR3: CASSVAPGDRGYTF. The CDR3 nucleotides read TGTGCCAGCAGCGTAGCTCCGGGGGATAGGGGCTACACCTTC. Together with reference TRBV9 and TRBJ1-2, the CDR3 gives the full variable domain: DSGVTQTPKHLITATGQRVTLRCSPRSGDLSVYWYQQSLDQGLQFLIQYYNGEERAKGNILERFSAQQFPDLHSELNLSSLELGDSALYFCASSVAPGDRGYTFGSGTRLTVV.